This T cell receptor beta chain originates from a study of spatial heterogeneity in lung cancer. Study in general: Raw-read counts averaged over ten per unique TCR and UMI combination.

The CDR3 consists of 11 residues. CDR1 is GTSNPN, CDR2 SVGIG, per germline (reference sequence). Ten or more counts support this clonotype. Antigen specificity is unknown. TCRdb reprocessed the 5' RACE reads via MiXCR and lists one record per CDR3 protein. Of roughly 80,000 distinct CDR3 sequences listed, roughly an eighth were seen once; the top ten hold 4.6%. Study conclusions and caveats: Whereas they appeared in blood less at follow-up, ubiquitous expanded tumor TCRs appeared there more at resection.

Time point of the sample: sample taken at primary tumor resection. Unsorted whole RNA of tumor, nontumor lung or frozen PBMC was sequenced. The clonotype originates from a male donor with early-stage non-small cell lung cancer. Material: PBMCs, obtained at surgery. The chain uses TRBV30 and TRBJ1-1; D uncertain. The CDR3 reads CASVRNTEAFF. CDR3 bases: TGTGCGTCGGTCCGAAACACTGAAGCTTTCTTT. Drawing the rest from reference TRBV30 and TRBJ1-1, the complete variable domain is SQTIHQWPATLVQPVGSPLSLECTVEGTSNPNLYWYRQAAGRGLQLLFYSVGIGQISSEVPQNLSASRPQDRQFILSSKKLLLSDSGFYLCASVRNTEAFFGQGTRLTVV.